This T cell receptor (beta chain) comes out of a study of cytomegalovirus exposure and HLA in healthy donors. Primers: 60 Vbeta forward and 13 Jbeta reverse. Clones were sequenced by immunoSEQ multiplex PCR, and TCRdb holds only the in-frame ones, with some missing. The sample holds about 180,000 clones; over 80% are singletons and the top ten take approximately 1.5%. Germline loops: CDR1 LGHNA, CDR2 YSLEER. The CDR3 spans 17 residues. Trimming cost V 0 bases and J 1 base; bases outside gene matches: 8. This sequence joins TRBV4-3 and TRBJ2-7; 8 bases are shared with TRBD2. Sequencing was done on a sample of PBMCs. The clonotype comes from a man aged 35-49 years in good health and CMV-seronegative. The CDR3 DNA reads TGCGCCAGCAGCCAAGAAACTAGCGGTCCCCTATCCTACGAGCAGTACTTC. The encoded protein is CASSQETSGPLSYEQYF.